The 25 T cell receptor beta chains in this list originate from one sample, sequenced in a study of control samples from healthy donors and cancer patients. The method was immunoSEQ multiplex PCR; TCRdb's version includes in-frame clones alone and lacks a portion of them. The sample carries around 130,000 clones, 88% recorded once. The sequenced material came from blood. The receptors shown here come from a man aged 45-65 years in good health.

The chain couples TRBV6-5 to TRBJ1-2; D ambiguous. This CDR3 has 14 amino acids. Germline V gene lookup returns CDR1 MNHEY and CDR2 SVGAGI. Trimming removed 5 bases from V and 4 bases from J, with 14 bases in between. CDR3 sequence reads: CASSPTTKTYGYTF. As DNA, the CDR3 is TGTGCCAGCAGTCCGACTACAAAGACCTATGGCTACACCTTC.

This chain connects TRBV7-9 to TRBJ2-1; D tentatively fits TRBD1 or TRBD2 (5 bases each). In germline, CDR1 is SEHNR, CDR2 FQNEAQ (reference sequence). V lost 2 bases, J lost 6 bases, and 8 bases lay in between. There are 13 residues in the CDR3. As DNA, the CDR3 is TGTGCCAGCAGCTTAACTGGGGGCAATGAGCAGTTCTTC. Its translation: CASSLTGGNEQFF. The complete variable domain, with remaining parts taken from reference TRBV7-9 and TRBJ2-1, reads DTGVSQNPRHKITKRGQNVTFRCDPISEHNRLYWYRQTLGQGPEFLTYFQNEAQLEKSRLLSDRFSAERPKGSFSTLEIQRTEQGDSAMYLCASSLTGGNEQFFGPGTRLTVL.

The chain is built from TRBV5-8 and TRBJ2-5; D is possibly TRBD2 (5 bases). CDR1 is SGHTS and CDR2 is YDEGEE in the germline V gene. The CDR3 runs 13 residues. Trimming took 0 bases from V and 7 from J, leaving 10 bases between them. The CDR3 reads CASSLEQAGTQYF. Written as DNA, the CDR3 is TGTGCCAGCAGCTTGGAGCAGGCGGGGACCCAGTACTTC.

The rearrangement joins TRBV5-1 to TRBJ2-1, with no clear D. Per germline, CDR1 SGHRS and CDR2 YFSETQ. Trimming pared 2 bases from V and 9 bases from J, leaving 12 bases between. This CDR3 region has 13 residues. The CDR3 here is CASSLGRLGEQFF. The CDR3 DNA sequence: TGCGCCAGCAGCTTAGGTAGGCTGGGTGAGCAGTTCTTC.

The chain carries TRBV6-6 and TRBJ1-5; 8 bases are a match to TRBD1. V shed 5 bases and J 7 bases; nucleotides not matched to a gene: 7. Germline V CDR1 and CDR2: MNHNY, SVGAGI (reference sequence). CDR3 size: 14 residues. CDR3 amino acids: CASSIGQGGQPQHF. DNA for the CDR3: TGTGCCAGCAGTATAGGACAGGGCGGCCAGCCCCAGCATTTT.

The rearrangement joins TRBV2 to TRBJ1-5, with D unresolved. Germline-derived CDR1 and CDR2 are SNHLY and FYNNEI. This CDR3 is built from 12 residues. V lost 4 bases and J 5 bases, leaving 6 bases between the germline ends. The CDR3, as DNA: TGTGCCAGCAGTGGACTGGATCAGCCCCAGCATTTT. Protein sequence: CASSGLDQPQHF.

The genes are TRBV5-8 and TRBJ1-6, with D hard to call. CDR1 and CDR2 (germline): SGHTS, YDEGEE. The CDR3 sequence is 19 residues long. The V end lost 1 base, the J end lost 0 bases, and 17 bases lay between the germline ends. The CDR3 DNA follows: TGTGCCAGCAGCTTGTTTGCTCGAGGGTTGAGCTCCTATAATTCACCCCTCCACTTT. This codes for CASSLFARGLSSYNSPLHF.

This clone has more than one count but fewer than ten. CDR3 loop: CASSQFGTGNIGEKLFF. For the CDR3, the DNA is TGTGCCAGCAGCCAATTCGGGACAGGGAATATTGGTGAAAAACTGTTTTTT. The V call is TRBV3-1 (or the pseudogene TRBV3-2), the J call TRBJ1-4; 9 bases map to TRBD1. The germline V gene has CDR1 LGHDT and CDR2 YNNKEL (reference sequence). V trimming: 2 bases; J trimming: 7 bases; junction bases outside the gene matches: 11. This CDR3 region has 17 residues.

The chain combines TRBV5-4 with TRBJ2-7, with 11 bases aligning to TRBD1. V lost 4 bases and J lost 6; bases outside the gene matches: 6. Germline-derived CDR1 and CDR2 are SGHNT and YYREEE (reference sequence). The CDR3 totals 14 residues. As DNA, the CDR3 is TGTGCCAGCAGCGTATCCGGGACAGGGGGCGAGCAGTACTTC. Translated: CASSVSGTGGEQYF.

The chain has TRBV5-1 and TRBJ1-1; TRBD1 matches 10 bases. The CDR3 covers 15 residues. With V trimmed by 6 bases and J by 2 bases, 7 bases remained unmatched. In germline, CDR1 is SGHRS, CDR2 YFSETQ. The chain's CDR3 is CASTRDRGFNTEAFF. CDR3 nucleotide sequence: TGCGCCAGCACCCGGGACAGGGGTTTCAACACTGAAGCTTTCTTT.

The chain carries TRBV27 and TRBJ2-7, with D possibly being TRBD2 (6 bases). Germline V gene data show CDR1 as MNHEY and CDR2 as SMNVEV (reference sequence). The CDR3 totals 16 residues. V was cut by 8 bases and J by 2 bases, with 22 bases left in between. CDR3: CASSPHGGTAAYEQYF. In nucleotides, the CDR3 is TGTGCCAGCTCTCCCCATGGCGGGACGGCTGCCTACGAGCAGTACTTC.

CDR3: CASSQDLGGGYEQYF. The CDR3 bases are TGCGCCAGCAGCCAAGATCTTGGCGGGGGCTACGAGCAGTACTTC. The V gene is TRBV4-1, the J gene TRBJ2-7, with 7 bases aligning to TRBD2. Trimming removed 0 bases from V and 3 bases from J; junction bases left unmatched: 5. There are 15 residues in the CDR3. Germline CDR1 is MGHRA and CDR2 is YSYEKL.

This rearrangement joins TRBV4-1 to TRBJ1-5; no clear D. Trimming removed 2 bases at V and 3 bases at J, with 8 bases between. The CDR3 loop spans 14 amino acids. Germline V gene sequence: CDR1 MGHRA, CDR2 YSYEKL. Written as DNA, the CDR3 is TGCGCCAGCAGCCAATACGTAGACAATCAGCCCCAGCATTTT. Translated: CASSQYVDNQPQHF.

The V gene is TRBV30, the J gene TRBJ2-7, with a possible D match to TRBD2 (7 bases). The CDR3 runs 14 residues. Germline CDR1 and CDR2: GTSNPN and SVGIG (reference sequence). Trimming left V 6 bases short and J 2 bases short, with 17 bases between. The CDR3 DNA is TGTGCCTGCTCGGGCGGGGGCCTACCCTACGAGCAGTACTTC. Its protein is CACSGGGLPYEQYF.

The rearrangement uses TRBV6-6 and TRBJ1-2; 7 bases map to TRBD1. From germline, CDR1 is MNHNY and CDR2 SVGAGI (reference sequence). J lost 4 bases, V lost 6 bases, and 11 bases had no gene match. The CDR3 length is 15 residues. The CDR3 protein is CASSLNPGQSYGYTF. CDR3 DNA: TGTGCCAGCAGCTTAAACCCGGGACAGAGCTATGGCTACACCTTC.

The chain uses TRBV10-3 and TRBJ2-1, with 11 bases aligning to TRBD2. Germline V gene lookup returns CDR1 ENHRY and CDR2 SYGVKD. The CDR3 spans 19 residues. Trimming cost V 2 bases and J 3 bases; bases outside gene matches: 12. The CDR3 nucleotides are TGTGCCATCAGTGAGCCGACTCGGGCTAGCGGGGGGAGCTACAATGAGCAGTTCTTC. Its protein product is CAISEPTRASGGSYNEQFF.

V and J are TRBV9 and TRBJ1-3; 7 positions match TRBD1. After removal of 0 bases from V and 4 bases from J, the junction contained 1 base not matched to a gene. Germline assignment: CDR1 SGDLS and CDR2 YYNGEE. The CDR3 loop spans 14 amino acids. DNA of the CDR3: TGTGCCAGCAGCGTAGCGACAGGGGGAAACACCATATATTTT. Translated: CASSVATGGNTIYF. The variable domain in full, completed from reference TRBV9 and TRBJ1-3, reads DSGVTQTPKHLITATGQRVTLRCSPRSGDLSVYWYQQSLDQGLQFLIQYYNGEERAKGNILERFSAQQFPDLHSELNLSSLELGDSALYFCASSVATGGNTIYFGEGSWLTVV.

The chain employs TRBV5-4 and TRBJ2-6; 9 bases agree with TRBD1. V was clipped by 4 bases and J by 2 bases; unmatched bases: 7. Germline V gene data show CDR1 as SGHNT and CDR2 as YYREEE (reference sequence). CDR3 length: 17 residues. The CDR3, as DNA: TGTGCCAGCAGCGCGGGGGACAGGGCCACTGGGGCCAACGTCCTGACTTTC. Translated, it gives CASSAGDRATGANVLTF.

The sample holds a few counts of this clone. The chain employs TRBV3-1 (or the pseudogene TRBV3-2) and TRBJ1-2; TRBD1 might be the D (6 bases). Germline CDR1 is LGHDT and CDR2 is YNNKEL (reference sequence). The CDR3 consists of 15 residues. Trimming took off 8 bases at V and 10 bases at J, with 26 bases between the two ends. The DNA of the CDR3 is TGTGCCAGCTCCGATCGGGCCCAGGCTCAGGGGTTCTACACCTTC. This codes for CASSDRAQAQGFYTF.

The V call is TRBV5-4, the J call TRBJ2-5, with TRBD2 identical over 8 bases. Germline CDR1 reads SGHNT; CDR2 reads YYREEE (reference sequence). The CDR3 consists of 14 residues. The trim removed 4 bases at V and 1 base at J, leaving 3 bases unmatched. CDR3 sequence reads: CASSMGLVQETQYF. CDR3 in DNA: TGTGCCAGCAGCATGGGACTAGTCCAAGAGACCCAGTACTTC.

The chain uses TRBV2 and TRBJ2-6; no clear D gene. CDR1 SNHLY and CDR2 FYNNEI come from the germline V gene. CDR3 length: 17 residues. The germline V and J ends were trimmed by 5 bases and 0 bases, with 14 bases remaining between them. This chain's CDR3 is CASSKTPSYSGANVLTF. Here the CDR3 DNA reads TGTGCCAGCAGTAAGACACCTTCTTACTCTGGGGCCAACGTCCTGACTTTC.

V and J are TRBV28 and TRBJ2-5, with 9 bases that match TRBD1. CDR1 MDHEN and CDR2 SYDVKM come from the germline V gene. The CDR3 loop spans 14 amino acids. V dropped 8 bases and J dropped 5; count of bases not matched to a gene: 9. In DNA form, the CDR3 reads TGTGCCAGCGGTGGGACAGGGTTGTGGGAGACCCAGTACTTC. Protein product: CASGGTGLWETQYF.

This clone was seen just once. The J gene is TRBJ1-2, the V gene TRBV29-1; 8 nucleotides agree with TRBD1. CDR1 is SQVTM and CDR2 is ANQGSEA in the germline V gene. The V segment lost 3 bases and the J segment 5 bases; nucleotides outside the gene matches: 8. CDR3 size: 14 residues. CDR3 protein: CSVDIHGQGYGYTF. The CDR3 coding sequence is TGCAGCGTTGATATTCATGGACAGGGTTATGGCTACACCTTC. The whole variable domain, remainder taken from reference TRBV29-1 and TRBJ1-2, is SAVISQKPSRDICQRGTSLTIQCQVDSQVTMMFWYRQQPGQSLTLIATANQGSEATYESGFVIDKFPISRPNLTFSTLTVSNMSPEDSSIYLCSVDIHGQGYGYTFGSGTRLTVV.

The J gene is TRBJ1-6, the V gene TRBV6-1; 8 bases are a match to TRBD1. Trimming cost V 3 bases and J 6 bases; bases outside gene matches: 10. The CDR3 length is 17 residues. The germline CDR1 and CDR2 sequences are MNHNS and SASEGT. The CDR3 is CASSDKQDRVINSPLHF. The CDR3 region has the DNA TGTGCCAGCAGTGACAAGCAGGACAGGGTAATTAATTCACCCCTCCACTTT.

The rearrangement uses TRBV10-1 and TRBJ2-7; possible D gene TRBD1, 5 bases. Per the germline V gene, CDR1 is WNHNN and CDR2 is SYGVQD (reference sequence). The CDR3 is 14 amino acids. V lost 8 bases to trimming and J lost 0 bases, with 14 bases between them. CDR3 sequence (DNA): TGCGCCAGCCCCGCAGGGCGATTCTCCTACGAGCAGTACTTC. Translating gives CASPAGRFSYEQYF.